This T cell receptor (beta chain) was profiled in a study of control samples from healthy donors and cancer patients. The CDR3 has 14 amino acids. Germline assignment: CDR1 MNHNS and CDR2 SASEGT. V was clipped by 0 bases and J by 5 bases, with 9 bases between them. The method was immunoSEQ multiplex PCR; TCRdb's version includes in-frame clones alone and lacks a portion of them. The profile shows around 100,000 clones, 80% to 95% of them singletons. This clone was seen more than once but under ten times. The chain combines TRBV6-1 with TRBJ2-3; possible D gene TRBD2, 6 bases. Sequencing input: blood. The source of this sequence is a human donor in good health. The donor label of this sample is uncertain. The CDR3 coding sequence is TGTGCCAGCAGTGAAGCCCAGGGAGGAGATACGCAGTATTTT. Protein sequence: CASSEAQGGDTQYF.